One and the same sample provided the 29 T cell receptor beta chains below, sequenced in a study of cytomegalovirus exposure and HLA in healthy donors. The PCR used 60 Vbeta and 13 Jbeta primers. Profiled with immunoSEQ multiplex PCR; TCRdb holds only in-frame clones, not every one. The sample consists of some 180,000 clones, about four fifths of them appearing once. Specimen: PBMCs. The receptors were gathered from a man in his forties in good health and CMV-seronegative.

The rearrangement uses TRBV18 and TRBJ2-5; the D is unclear. The CDR3 runs to 13 residues. Germline lookup yields CDR1 KGHSH and CDR2 LQKENI. Between the trimmed V and J ends, which lost 4 bases and 1 base, there was a span of 7 bases. The CDR3 DNA follows: TGTGCCAGCTCACTGGCCTCCCAAGAGACCCAGTACTTC. It encodes CASSLASQETQYF.

This clone showed up just once. This sequence joins TRBV7-6 and TRBJ2-5, with D unresolved. The V gene lost 5 bases and the J gene lost 5 bases, with 21 bases spanning the gap. Germline assignment: CDR1 SGHVS and CDR2 FNYEAQ. The CDR3 totals 16 residues. CDR3 in amino acids: CASSRSARLLDETQYF. CDR3 bases: TGTGCCAGCAGCCGCAGCGCCCGACTTCTAGACGAGACCCAGTACTTC.

CDR3 in amino acids: CASSQESSGNSYNEQFF. The CDR3 DNA reads as TGTGCCAGCAGCCAAGAATCCAGCGGGAATTCCTACAATGAGCAGTTCTTC. The genes are TRBV4-2 and TRBJ2-1; 7 bases are a match to TRBD2. CDR1 LGHNA and CDR2 YNFKEQ come from the germline V gene. The CDR3 loop spans 17 amino acids. V shed 0 bases, J shed 1 base, and the junction held 6 bases outside the gene matches.

On this clone itself: The same CDR3 also results from other DNA sequences found in this sample. The V call is TRBV7-9, the J call TRBJ1-5; 10 nucleotides agree with TRBD1. Germline V gene data show CDR1 as SEHNR and CDR2 as FQNEAQ (reference sequence). Trimming removed 5 bases from V and 5 bases from J; junction bases left unmatched: 6. The CDR3 is 15 amino acids. The CDR3 sequence: CASSGTGERHQPQHF. CDR3 bases: TGTGCCAGCAGCGGGACAGGGGAGAGACATCAGCCCCAGCATTTT. The variable domain in full, with the rest retrieved from reference TRBV7-9 and TRBJ1-5, is DTGVSQNPRHKITKRGQNVTFRCDPISEHNRLYWYRQTLGQGPEFLTYFQNEAQLEKSRLLSDRFSAERPKGSFSTLEIQRTEQGDSAMYLCASSGTGERHQPQHFGDGTRLSIL.

As regards this clone: A read error may produce the germline difference seen at one junction end. The J gene is TRBJ2-2, the V gene TRBV7-7; TRBD1 matches at 10 bases. The CDR3 has 16 amino acids. The germline V gene encodes CDR1 SSHAT and CDR2 FNYEAQ (reference sequence). For the CDR3, the DNA is TGTGCTAGCAGCCCGGCCCGGGACAGGGGTACCGGGGAGCTGTTTTTT. The encoded protein is CASSPARDRGTGELFF.

The rearrangement links TRBV9 to TRBJ2-2, with TRBD2 matching over 11 bases. Germline CDR1 SGDLS, CDR2 YYNGEE. This CDR3 region has 19 residues. J lost 1 base, V lost 0 bases, and 8 bases had no gene match. CDR3 sequence: CASSVEGSGRGLNTGELFF. In DNA form, the CDR3 reads TGTGCCAGCAGCGTAGAGGGTAGCGGGAGGGGTTTGAACACCGGGGAGCTGTTTTTT.

The chain recombines TRBV28 with TRBJ2-1; TRBD1 might be the D (6 bases). The CDR3 is made up of 12 amino acids. With 9 bases removed from V and 5 bases from J, the gap between germline ends came to 11 bases. Germline CDR1 reads MDHEN; CDR2 reads SYDVKM. CDR3 in amino acids: CASGDTDNEQFF. The DNA for the CDR3 is TGTGCCAGTGGGGACACCGACAATGAGCAGTTCTTC.

The chain employs TRBV7-3 and TRBJ2-7; 13 bases map to TRBD2. Trimming at V came to 1 base and at J to 2 bases, leaving 5 bases not matched to a gene. The CDR3 has 17 amino acids. Germline lookup yields CDR1 SGHTA and CDR2 FQGTGA. The CDR3 here is CASSLRAGTSGAYEQYF. CDR3 nucleotide sequence: TGTGCCAGCAGCTTAAGGGCAGGGACTAGCGGGGCCTACGAGCAGTACTTC.

The J gene is TRBJ2-1, the V gene TRBV7-2, with 10 bases matching TRBD2. CDR3 length equals 16 residues. Trimming at V came to 5 bases and at J to 4 bases, leaving 8 bases not matched to a gene. The germline V gene has CDR1 SGHTA and CDR2 FQGNSA. CDR3 in amino acids: CASSTRTSGGYNEQFF. In DNA form, the CDR3 reads TGTGCCAGCAGCACGAGGACTAGCGGAGGATACAATGAGCAGTTCTTC.

The chain combines TRBV11-2 with TRBJ2-7, with D possibly TRBD2 on 6 matching bases. The V gene lost 4 bases and the J gene lost 5 bases, with 18 bases spanning the gap. There are 15 residues in the CDR3. The germline gives CDR1 SGHAT, CDR2 FQNNGV. The DNA of the CDR3 is TGTGCCAGCAGCTCCCAGTGGACCGGGAGAAACGAGCAGTACTTC. Amino acid sequence: CASSSQWTGRNEQYF.

This CDR3 is CASSFGPGGGTEETQYF. The CDR3 coding sequence is TGTGCCAGCAGCTTCGGCCCGGGGGGCGGAACCGAAGAGACCCAGTACTTC. The rearrangement links TRBV5-4 to TRBJ2-5; TRBD2 is a possible D gene (7 bases). Germline-derived CDR1 and CDR2 are SGHNT and YYREEE (reference sequence). Between the trimmed V and J ends, which lost 2 bases and 3 bases, there was a span of 20 bases. The CDR3 extends over 17 amino acids.

The rearrangement joins TRBV7-2 to TRBJ2-1, with unresolved D. The CDR3 has 13 amino acids. CDR1 SGHTA and CDR2 FQGNSA come from the germline V gene. V lost 1 base and J lost 6, with 7 bases in between. CDR3 sequence: CASSLGSSNEQFF. DNA for the CDR3: TGTGCCAGCAGCTTAGGATCCAGCAATGAGCAGTTCTTC.

The V and J genes are TRBV19 and TRBJ2-3, with D possibly matching TRBD2 (5 bases). There are 16 residues in the CDR3. The germline CDR1 and CDR2 sequences are LNHDA and SQIVND (reference sequence). The V and J ends lost 8 bases and 2 bases respectively, with 20 bases between them. CDR3 DNA: TGTGCCAGTTCCCCTCGGATCCGGGAACCCACAGATACGCAGTATTTT. It codes for CASSPRIREPTDTQYF.

The genes are TRBV18 and TRBJ2-2; TRBD2 is a possible D gene (5 bases). Germline-derived CDR1 and CDR2 are KGHSH and LQKENI. V dropped 4 bases and J dropped 13 bases, with 13 bases sitting between them. The CDR3 runs 12 residues. In nucleotides, the CDR3 is TGTGCCAGCTCACTAAGCTCTCGGGGGCTGTTTTTT. The encoded protein is CASSLSSRGLFF.

This clone appeared a few times. The chain joins TRBV7-9 to TRBJ2-1; D is perhaps TRBD2 (6 bases). Trimming shortened V by 5 bases and J by 7 bases, and 21 bases separated the two germline ends. CDR1 and CDR2 from the germline V gene are SEHNR and FQNEAQ (reference sequence). This CDR3 contains 16 residues. The CDR3: CASSPPVAGSSNEQFF. CDR3 DNA: TGTGCCAGCAGCCCCCCGGTAGCCGGGAGTAGTAATGAGCAGTTCTTC.

The rearrangement links TRBV28 to TRBJ2-1; D is possibly TRBD1 (6 bases). The length of the CDR3 is 12 residues. The germline CDR1 and CDR2 sequences are MDHEN and SYDVKM. V was trimmed by 7 bases and J by 6 bases, leaving 10 bases between them. CDR3 in amino acids: CASTDRLNEQFF. DNA of the CDR3: TGTGCCAGCACGGACAGACTCAATGAGCAGTTCTTC.

This chain connects TRBV28 to TRBJ1-4; unclear D gene. The germline V gene has CDR1 MDHEN and CDR2 SYDVKM. The CDR3 spans 14 residues. V lost 5 bases to trimming and J lost 8 bases, with 15 bases between them. In DNA form, the CDR3 reads TGTGCCAGCAGTCGCGACTATATAGGGGAAAAACTGTTTTTT. This gives the protein CASSRDYIGEKLFF. Combining the CDR3 with reference TRBV28 and TRBJ1-4 gives the whole variable domain DVKVTQSSRYLVKRTGEKVFLECVQDMDHENMFWYRQDPGLGLRLIYFSYDVKMKEKGDIPEGYSVSREKKERFSLILESASTNQTSMYLCASSRDYIGEKLFFGSGTQLSVL.

The rearrangement joins TRBV12-2 to TRBJ2-7; TRBD2 reflects the table's D call only, with no check against the DNA. TRBV12-2 is annotated as a pseudogene. This CDR3 is 15 amino acids long. CDR3 nucleotides: TGTGCAAGTCGCTTCCCCCGGACTACCCACTACGAGCAGTACTTC. It yields the protein CASRFPRTTHYEQYF.

The chain employs TRBV19 and TRBJ2-1; 9 bases align to TRBD2. The trim removed 6 bases at V and 3 bases at J, leaving 3 bases unmatched. The V gene's germline CDR1 is LNHDA and CDR2 SQIVND (reference sequence). The length of the CDR3 is 14 residues. The CDR3 DNA follows: TGTGCCAGTAGCCTAGCGGGGTTCTACAATGAGCAGTTCTTC. It is translated as CASSLAGFYNEQFF.

This clone was detected only a few times. The same CDR3 can be traced to other DNA sequences in this sample. The CDR3 sequence is CASGLAGGTYEQYF. As DNA, the CDR3 is TGTGCCAGCGGTCTAGCGGGGGGTACCTACGAGCAGTACTTC. V gene TRBV28 combines with J gene TRBJ2-7; TRBD2 matches 11 bases. With V trimmed by 8 bases and J by 2 bases, 5 bases remained unmatched. The CDR3 runs 14 residues. Germline lookup yields CDR1 MDHEN and CDR2 SYDVKM.

V and J are TRBV7-9 and TRBJ2-5; 8 bases align to TRBD1. The CDR3 length is 15 residues. Germline assignment: CDR1 SEHNR and CDR2 FQNEAQ (reference sequence). The V segment lost 6 bases and the J segment 1 base; nucleotides outside the gene matches: 7. The CDR3 loop reads CASSPGQGLQETQYF. Written as DNA, the CDR3 is TGTGCCAGCAGTCCTGGACAGGGCCTCCAAGAGACCCAGTACTTC.

The chain couples TRBV29-1 to TRBJ1-5, with no clear D. V was pared by 7 bases and J by 4 bases, with 11 bases between. The V gene's germline CDR1 is SQVTM and CDR2 ANQGSEA. The CDR3 sequence is 12 residues long. CDR3 sequence: CSAGGRNQPQHF. The CDR3 region has the DNA TGCAGCGCCGGAGGGAGGAATCAGCCCCAGCATTTT.

This rearrangement joins TRBV18 to TRBJ2-1; D is uncertain. V lost 2 bases to trimming and J lost 0 bases, with 8 bases between them. Per germline, CDR1 KGHSH and CDR2 LQKENI. This CDR3 has 15 amino acids. CDR3: CASSPVASSYNEQFF. CDR3 in DNA: TGTGCCAGCTCACCAGTAGCATCCTCCTACAATGAGCAGTTCTTC.

V gene TRBV5-1 combines with J gene TRBJ2-5; the match to TRBD2 covers 10 bases. Germline assignment: CDR1 SGHRS and CDR2 YFSETQ. V was pared by 0 bases and J by 5 bases, with 10 bases of the junction left unmatched. CDR3 size: 17 residues. The CDR3 DNA reads TGCGCCAGCAGCTTGGTCCCGTGGGCTAGCGGGGGTGAGACCCAGTACTTC. It specifies CASSLVPWASGGETQYF.

The CDR3 loop reads CASRTGTWQFF. CDR3 bases: TGTGCCAGCAGGACCGGGACTTGGCAGTTCTTC. This chain links TRBV4-2 with TRBJ2-1, with D perhaps TRBD2 (6 bases). V shed 6 bases and J shed 12 bases, with 12 bases lying between them. This CDR3 comprises 11 residues. The germline V gene encodes CDR1 LGHNA and CDR2 YNFKEQ.

The chain employs TRBV5-6 and TRBJ1-2; 8 positions match TRBD1. Germline CDR1 is SGHDT and CDR2 is YYEEEE. V was clipped by 4 bases and J by 8 bases; unmatched bases: 10. CDR3 length: 14 amino acids. CDR3 coding DNA: TGTGCCAGCAGCGCCTCCGGGACAGGCCGGGGCTACACCTTC. Its protein is CASSASGTGRGYTF.

V and J are TRBV5-6 and TRBJ2-7; TRBD1 aligns across 9 bases. Germline V gene lookup returns CDR1 SGHDT and CDR2 YYEEEE. After removal of 4 bases from V and 4 bases from J, the junction contained 9 bases not matched to a gene. This CDR3 is built from 15 residues. CDR3 loop: CASSAYGTGSYEQYF. The CDR3 nucleotides read TGTGCCAGCAGCGCTTACGGGACAGGGTCTTACGAGCAGTACTTC. Full variable domain (missing parts from reference TRBV5-6 and TRBJ2-7): DAGVTQSPTHLIKTRGQQVTLRCSPKSGHDTVSWYQQALGQGPQFIFQYYEEEERQRGNFPDRFSGHQFPNYSSELNVNALLLGDSALYLCASSAYGTGSYEQYFGPGTRLTVT.

V is TRBV19 and J is TRBJ2-7; 12 nucleotides match TRBD2. The CDR3 is 17 residues long. The V gene's germline CDR1 is LNHDA and CDR2 SQIVND (reference sequence). V shed 6 bases and J 7 bases; nucleotides not matched to a gene: 16. CDR3 DNA sequence: TGTGCCAGTAGAGATGGAGAGGCTAGCGGGAGGGCGTCAGAGCAGTACTTC. Protein sequence: CASRDGEASGRASEQYF.

The V and J genes are TRBV9 and TRBJ2-1; 12 bases fit TRBD2. The V gene's germline CDR1 is SGDLS and CDR2 YYNGEE. The CDR3 consists of 15 residues. Trimming took 0 bases from V and 10 from J; bases not matched to a gene: 5. The CDR3 loop reads CASSVATSGRREQFF. The CDR3 DNA is TGTGCCAGCAGCGTAGCGACTAGCGGGAGACGAGAGCAGTTCTTC.